These 27 T cell receptor beta chains share one sample of origin, sequenced in a study of PD-L1 blockade in urothelial cancer. Assay used: immunoSEQ multiplex PCR; TCRdb lists only in-frame clones, some missing. The sample includes 80,000 to 95,000 clones, 75% to 90% of them seen just once. Indicated time point: peripheral blood 6 weeks after treatment start. The material was PBMCs, obtained around atezolizumab (anti-PD-L1) treatment. These receptor sequences come from a man between 65 and 85 years old with urothelial cancer.

V gene TRBV7-8 combines with J gene TRBJ2-2, with a possible D match to TRBD1 (5 bases). The ends were cut back, 6 bases at V and 4 bases at J, with 18 bases in the middle. Germline V gives CDR1 SGHVS, CDR2 FQNEAQ. The CDR3 is made up of 16 amino acids. The CDR3 coding sequence is TGTGCCAGCAGGAAAGTGGGAACAGGAACCACCGGGGAGCTGTTTTTT. Protein sequence: CASRKVGTGTTGELFF.

The rearrangement links TRBV7-3 to TRBJ2-5; 9 bases line up with TRBD2. Germline V gene sequence: CDR1 SGHTA, CDR2 FQGTGA. The CDR3 has 15 residues. V lost 0 bases, J lost 5 bases, and 4 bases stayed unmatched. In DNA, the CDR3 is TGTGCCAGCAGCTTAACCGGGCGGGAGGGGGAGACCCAGTACTTC. Amino acids: CASSLTGREGETQYF.

V gene TRBV4-2 combines with J gene TRBJ1-1, with D possibly being TRBD1 (5 bases). The CDR3 spans 16 residues. The germline gives CDR1 LGHNA, CDR2 YNFKEQ. Trimming took 0 bases from V and 1 from J, leaving 12 bases between them. The CDR3 DNA sequence: TGTGCCAGCAGCCAAGATACGACAGCTCCGAACACTGAAGCTTTCTTT. Protein sequence: CASSQDTTAPNTEAFF.

The rearrangement links TRBV19 to TRBJ1-2; D may be TRBD1 (5 bases). CDR3 length equals 15 residues. CDR1 is LNHDA and CDR2 is SQIVND in the germline V gene (reference sequence). V was trimmed by 4 bases and J by 4 bases, leaving 16 bases between them. CDR3 sequence reads: CASSTGLGQSYGYTF. CDR3 nucleotide sequence: TGTGCCAGTAGTACAGGGCTGGGGCAGAGCTATGGCTACACCTTC.

This chain uses TRBV5-5 with TRBJ1-4; 11 bases are shared with TRBD1. The V gene end was trimmed by 5 bases and the J gene end by 5 bases; junction bases not matched to a gene: 11. The CDR3 consists of 17 residues. Per germline, CDR1 SGHKS and CDR2 YYEKEE (reference sequence). The CDR3 coding sequence is TGTGCCAGCAGTCGCGGACAGGGGGCAGGGTTCAATGAAAAACTGTTTTTT. Translating it yields CASSRGQGAGFNEKLFF.

The chain uses TRBV7-2 and TRBJ2-1; D perhaps matches TRBD1 (6 bases). V dropped 4 bases and J dropped 6 bases, with 13 bases sitting between them. The CDR3 consists of 14 residues. Germline CDR1 is SGHTA and CDR2 is FQGNSA. The CDR3 DNA follows: TGTGCCAGCAGCTCCCAGTGGGACACCAATGAGCAGTTCTTC. Translating gives CASSSQWDTNEQFF.

The rearrangement joins TRBV2 to TRBJ1-1; D remains unclear. CDR1 SNHLY and CDR2 FYNNEI come from the germline V gene. Between the trimmed V and J ends, which lost 2 bases and 1 base, there was a span of 8 bases. This CDR3 has 14 residues. CDR3 region: CASSELSGNTEAFF. The CDR3 coding sequence is TGTGCCAGCAGTGAATTATCGGGGAACACTGAAGCTTTCTTT.

V and J are TRBV18 and TRBJ2-5; perhaps TRBD2 as D (7 bases). From germline, CDR1 is KGHSH and CDR2 LQKENI. CDR3 length equals 15 residues. V lost 3 bases and J 1 base, leaving 12 bases between the germline ends. In DNA form, the CDR3 reads TGTGCCAGCTCACCGGCAGGGGAGGGCCAAGAGACCCAGTACTTC. It encodes CASSPAGEGQETQYF.

V is TRBV5-8 and J is TRBJ2-1; the match to TRBD2 covers 8 bases. CDR1 is SGHTS and CDR2 is YDEGEE in the germline V gene. The ends lost 0 bases at V and 3 bases at J; junction bases unmatched: 11. CDR3 size: 18 residues. The CDR3: CASSLVWRGAEFYNEQFF. The CDR3 DNA is TGTGCCAGCAGCTTGGTGTGGCGGGGGGCCGAATTCTACAATGAGCAGTTCTTC. The full variable domain, rest sourced from reference TRBV5-8 and TRBJ2-1, is EAGVTQSPTHLIKTRGQQATLRCSPISGHTSVYWYQQALGLGLQFLLWYDEGEERNRGNFPPRFSGRQFPNYSSELNVNALELEDSALYLCASSLVWRGAEFYNEQFFGPGTRLTVL.

V is TRBV18 and J is TRBJ1-2, with a tentative D call TRBD1 (5 bases). V shed 5 bases and J shed 8 bases, with 24 bases lying between them. The CDR3 spans 16 residues. The V gene's germline CDR1 is KGHSH and CDR2 LQKENI. The CDR3 here is CASSINRDFSLGGYTF. The CDR3 nucleotides read TGTGCCAGCTCAATAAACCGGGACTTTTCTTTGGGCGGCTACACCTTC.

This clone occurred a few times. The chain has TRBV7-3 and TRBJ2-1, with 7 bases aligning to TRBD2. V dropped 0 bases and J dropped 4; count of bases not matched to a gene: 3. Germline V gene lookup returns CDR1 SGHTA and CDR2 FQGTGA. The CDR3 has 15 amino acids. CDR3 DNA: TGTGCCAGCAGCTTAACCGGGAGGCCATACAATGAGCAGTTCTTC. It yields the protein CASSLTGRPYNEQFF.

This clone was counted a few times. This chain uses TRBV20-1 with TRBJ2-1, with a possible D match to TRBD2 (5 bases). CDR3 length equals 10 residues. Germline loops: CDR1 DFQATT, CDR2 SNEGSKA (reference sequence). Trimming pared 6 bases from V and 6 bases from J, leaving 6 bases between. DNA for the CDR3: TGCAGTGCGGCGGGCAATGAGCAGTTCTTC. This gives the protein CSAAGNEQFF.

The rearrangement uses TRBV2 and TRBJ1-2, with 7 bases lining up with TRBD1. V trimming: 6 bases; J trimming: 7 bases; junction bases outside the gene matches: 8. In germline, CDR1 is SNHLY, CDR2 FYNNEI. This CDR3 contains 13 residues. The CDR3 nucleotides are TGTGCCAGCAGCACAGGGGACTTTGGTGGCTACACCTTC. This codes for CASSTGDFGGYTF.

This clone was picked up many times. The gene calls are TRBV18 and TRBJ1-6, with D possibly matching TRBD1 (5 bases). CDR1 and CDR2 from the germline V gene are KGHSH and LQKENI. The CDR3 loop spans 16 amino acids. Trimming shortened V by 3 bases and J by 7 bases, and 16 bases separated the two germline ends. The chain's CDR3 is CASSPMGGTQNSPLHF. The CDR3 DNA follows: TGTGCCAGCTCACCCATGGGGGGGACCCAAAATTCACCCCTCCACTTT.

The CDR3 region is CASGSGIGTEAFF. CDR3 coding DNA: TGTGCCTCGGGCTCCGGGATTGGCACTGAAGCTTTCTTT. This chain links TRBV19 with TRBJ1-1; no definite D call. The V end was cut by 11 bases, the J end by 4 bases, with 17 bases between. The CDR3 runs to 13 residues. Germline values: CDR1 LNHDA, CDR2 SQIVND (reference sequence).

The gene calls are TRBV28 and TRBJ1-1; a possible D gene is TRBD1 (6 bases). Germline CDR1 MDHEN, CDR2 SYDVKM. The CDR3 is made up of 18 amino acids. Trimming shortened V by 1 base and J by 0 bases, and 18 bases separated the two germline ends. This CDR3 reads CASSLFRGGGSMNTEAFF. CDR3 in DNA: TGTGCCAGCAGTTTATTTAGAGGGGGTGGAAGCATGAACACTGAAGCTTTCTTT.

This clone came up once. The genes are TRBV7-3 and TRBJ2-2; 9 bases match TRBD2. Germline V lookup: CDR1 SGHTA, CDR2 FQGTGA. The CDR3 is made up of 16 amino acids. V lost 5 bases and J lost 3; bases outside the gene matches: 7. For the CDR3, the DNA is TGTGCCAGCAGCAAAGCTAGCGGGACGGACACCGGGGAGCTGTTTTTT. Its protein is CASSKASGTDTGELFF.

This clone was detected once. The V call is TRBV7-2, the J call TRBJ1-3; 8 bases fit TRBD1. J gave up 0 bases and V 2 bases, and 3 bases lay outside the gene matches. This CDR3 is built from 16 residues. The germline CDR1 and CDR2 sequences are SGHTA and FQGNSA. This CDR3 is CASSLLGQVSGNTIYF. DNA of the CDR3: TGTGCCAGCAGCTTATTGGGACAGGTCTCTGGAAACACCATATATTTT.

As DNA, the CDR3 is TGTGCCACCGCGACAGGGCATAATTCACCCCTCCACTTT. Amino acids: CATATGHNSPLHF. This chain joins TRBV19 and TRBJ1-6; 7 nucleotides match TRBD1. V lost 10 bases, J lost 5 bases, and 5 bases stayed unmatched. The V gene's germline CDR1 is LNHDA and CDR2 SQIVND (reference sequence). The CDR3 covers 13 residues.

The chain employs TRBV30 and TRBJ2-7; 8 nucleotides align to TRBD2. Unmatched junction bases numbered 1, after V lost 2 bases and J lost 1 base. The germline CDR1 and CDR2 sequences are GTSNPN and SVGIG (reference sequence). CDR3 length: 13 residues. CDR3 DNA sequence: TGTGCCTGGAGTAGCGGGAGTTCCTACGAGCAGTACTTC. Its protein product is CAWSSGSSYEQYF. Looking up the rest from reference TRBV30 and TRBJ2-7 gives the full variable domain: SQTIHQWPATLVQPVGSPLSLECTVEGTSNPNLYWYRQAAGRGLQLLFYSVGIGQISSEVPQNLSASRPQDRQFILSSKKLLLSDSGFYLCAWSSGSSYEQYFGPGTRLTVT.

J is TRBJ2-4 and V is TRBV10-1; tentative D call: TRBD2 (6 bases). The V gene lost 5 bases and the J gene lost 4 bases, with 9 bases spanning the gap. Germline assignment: CDR1 WNHNN and CDR2 SYGVQD (reference sequence). This CDR3 contains 13 residues. This CDR3 reads CASSSGGKNIQYF. CDR3 DNA sequence: TGCGCCAGCAGTTCCGGGGGTAAAAACATTCAGTACTTC.

This chain uses TRBV7-6 with TRBJ2-1, with 12 nucleotides matching TRBD2. Germline lookup yields CDR1 SGHVS and CDR2 FNYEAQ. Trimming at V came to 5 bases and at J to 3 bases, leaving 5 bases not matched to a gene. This CDR3 has 16 residues. This chain's CDR3 is CASSALTSGGYNEQFF. The CDR3 DNA sequence: TGTGCCAGCAGCGCCTTGACTAGCGGGGGCTACAATGAGCAGTTCTTC. Variable domain in full (rest from reference TRBV7-6 and TRBJ2-1): GAGVSQSPRYKVTKRGQDVALRCDPISGHVSLYWYRQALGQGPEFLTYFNYEAQQDKSGLPNDRFSAERPEGSISTLTIQRTEQRDSAMYRCASSALTSGGYNEQFFGPGTRLTVL.

The chain couples TRBV5-1 to TRBJ1-1; a weak D match, TRBD1 (6 bases). The CDR3 extends over 16 amino acids. Germline lookup yields CDR1 SGHRS and CDR2 YFSETQ. Trimming left V 3 bases short and J 3 bases short, with 18 bases between. CDR3 sequence (DNA): TGCGCCAGCAGCTCGCAGACAACAGGGAGCTACACTGAAGCTTTCTTT. Amino acids: CASSSQTTGSYTEAFF.

This chain joins TRBV5-4 and TRBJ2-3; D call uncertain. V lost 5 bases and J lost 0, with 4 bases in between. The CDR3 loop spans 12 amino acids. Per germline, CDR1 SGHNT and CDR2 YYREEE (reference sequence). CDR3 amino acids: CASRYSTDTQYF. The DNA for the CDR3 is TGTGCCAGCAGATATAGCACAGATACGCAGTATTTT.

The genes are TRBV9 and TRBJ2-5, with D perhaps TRBD2 (6 bases). The CDR3 runs to 15 residues. Trimming removed 0 bases at V and 2 bases at J, with 11 bases between. Germline V CDR1 and CDR2: SGDLS, YYNGEE. The CDR3 coding sequence is TGTGCCAGCAGCGTAGGGTCTAGCGATCAAGAGACCCAGTACTTC. Protein: CASSVGSSDQETQYF.

The rearrangement links TRBV7-3 to TRBJ2-1; 7 bases map to TRBD2. Germline V CDR1 and CDR2: SGHTA, FQGTGA. V dropped 5 bases and J dropped 4; count of bases not matched to a gene: 5. The CDR3 extends over 14 amino acids. The CDR3 loop is CASSREEKYNEQFF. The DNA for the CDR3 is TGTGCCAGCAGCCGGGAGGAGAAGTACAATGAGCAGTTCTTC.

This chain joins TRBV7-8 and TRBJ2-3; 11 positions agree with TRBD2. Per the germline V gene, CDR1 is SGHVS and CDR2 is FQNEAQ. The length of the CDR3 is 13 residues. The V gene end was trimmed by 2 bases and the J gene end by 13 bases; junction bases not matched to a gene: 5. CDR3 bases: TGTGCCAGCAGCTTAACTAGACTAGCGGGAAAGTATTTT. It specifies CASSLTRLAGKYF. The variable domain in full, with the rest retrieved from reference TRBV7-8 and TRBJ2-3, is GAGVSQSPRYKVAKRGQDVALRCDPISGHVSLFWYQQALGQGPEFLTYFQNEAQLDKSGLPSDRFFAERPEGSVSTLKIQRTQQEDSAVYLCASSLTRLAGKYFGPGTRLTVL.